This TCR beta chain was recorded in a study of blood T cell repertoires in COVID-19. Across the study: The origin of the acute and convalescent COVID-19 samples was the United States, Italy and Spain. Sources were T cells, B-cell-depleted T cells, or PBMCs; the material itself was cDNA or gDNA.

V was pared by 3 bases and J by 6 bases, with 8 bases of the junction left unmatched. The CDR3 consists of 15 residues. The germline V gene encodes CDR1 LNHDA and CDR2 SQIVND (reference sequence). Those who participated ranged in age from about 18 to 89 years and resided in about two dozen US areas. Clinical history as reported by participants underpinned cohort assignment. Profiled with immunoSEQ multiplex PCR; TCRdb holds only in-frame clones, not every one. The data show approximately 290,000 clones, with around 87% seen just once and around 4.4% held by the top ten. The chain uses TRBV19 and TRBJ1-2; TRBD1 aligns across 9 bases. The origin of this receptor is a woman under 30 with acute COVID-19. Sample: PBMCs or T cells enriched from blood (not recorded which). As DNA, the CDR3 is TGTGCCAGTAGTATGGACAAGGACAGGGGAGATGGCTACACCTTC. This translates into CASSMDKDRGDGYTF.